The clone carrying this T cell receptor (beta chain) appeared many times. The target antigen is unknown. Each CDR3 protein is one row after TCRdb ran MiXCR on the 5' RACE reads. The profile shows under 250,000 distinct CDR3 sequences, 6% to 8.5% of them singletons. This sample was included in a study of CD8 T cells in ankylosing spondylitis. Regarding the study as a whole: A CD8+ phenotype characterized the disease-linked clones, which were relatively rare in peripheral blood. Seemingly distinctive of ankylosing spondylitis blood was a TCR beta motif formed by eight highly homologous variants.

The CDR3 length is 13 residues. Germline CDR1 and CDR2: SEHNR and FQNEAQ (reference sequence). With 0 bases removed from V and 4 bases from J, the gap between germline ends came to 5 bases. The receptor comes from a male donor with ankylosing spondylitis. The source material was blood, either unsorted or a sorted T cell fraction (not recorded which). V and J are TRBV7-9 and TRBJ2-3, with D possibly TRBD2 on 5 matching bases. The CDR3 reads CASSLAGADTQYF. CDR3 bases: TGTGCCAGCAGCTTAGCCGGGGCAGATACGCAGTATTTT.